This TCR beta chain is from a study of metastatic and nonmetastatic thyroid tumors. Original handling: It was from CDR3 differences across clinicopathological groups that a distant-metastasis classifier for papillary thyroid cancer was built. TCRdb re-clonotyped the PCR reads via MiXCR. The V and J calls follow TCRdb's processing rather than the paper's. Among just over 20,000 clones listed, about 12% were seen once. Germline CDR1 reads SGHAT; CDR2 reads FQNNGV. The CDR3 consists of 16 residues. Unmatched junction bases numbered 11, after V lost 5 bases and J lost 7 bases. Thyroid surgery was performed in patients who had received no treatment beforehand. On this clone: Since a much larger clone is just one base distant, this may be a read error.

The clonotype was recovered from a female donor with papillary thyroid cancer or a benign thyroid nodule (not recorded which). Some clones in this sample may be carry-over from other donors' samples. Material for sequencing was blood. This chain connects TRBV11-2 to TRBJ1-6, with 7 bases that match TRBD1. The CDR3 DNA is TGTGCCAGCAGCCGAAAGACAGTACAGGGGAATTCACCCCTCCACTTT. This gives the protein CASSRKTVQGNSPLHF. The full variable domain, with the rest looked up from reference TRBV11-2 and TRBJ1-6, is EAGVAQSPRYKIIEKRQSVAFWCNPISGHATLYWYQQILGQGPKLLIQFQNNGVVDDSQLPKDRFSAERLKGVDSTLKIQPAKLEDSAVYLCASSRKTVQGNSPLHFGNGTRLTVT.